This TCR beta chain was sequenced for a study of STAT5B mutations in CD4+ large granular lymphocyte leukemia. The V gene's germline CDR1 is SGHKS and CDR2 YYEKEE (reference sequence). Unmatched junction bases numbered 3, after V lost 4 bases and J lost 5 bases. The CDR3 has 13 amino acids. The data were produced by immunoSEQ multiplex PCR, yet TCRdb's version contains in-frame clones alone and is incomplete. The table has approximately 35,000 clones, around 80% seen once. The receptor comes from a human donor in good health. Sequenced sample: CD4+ T cells from blood buffy coats. V is TRBV5-5 and J is TRBJ2-5; 9 nucleotides match TRBD2. CDR3 DNA sequence: TGTGCCAGCAGCGCCGGGACTAGCGAGACCCAGTACTTC. It translates to CASSAGTSETQYF. The whole variable domain, remainder taken from reference TRBV5-5 and TRBJ2-5, is DAGVTQSPTHLIKTRGQQVTLRCSPISGHKSVSWYQQVLGQGPQFIFQYYEKEERGRGNFPDRFSARQFPNYSSELNVNALLLGDSALYLCASSAGTSETQYFGPGTRLLVL.